This T cell receptor (beta chain) was sequenced in a study of T cell responses to AZD1222 COVID-19 vaccine. Whole-study findings and limits: AZD1222 recipients seropositive at baseline numbered only 5 to 7. Most donors were white British and more were female, and clonal diversity was possibly underestimated. Elevations in Spike-specific TCR breadth and depth followed administration of two AZD1222 doses.

Trimming left V 3 bases short and J 2 bases short, with 14 bases between. Germline loops: CDR1 KGHDR, CDR2 SFDVKD. The CDR3 length is 16 residues. The method was immunoSEQ multiplex PCR; TCRdb's version includes in-frame clones alone and lacks a portion of them. The data show about 120,000 clones, with around 92% seen just once and more than 6% held by the top ten. Recipients boosted at about 4 weeks or about 12 weeks are pooled. Notes on this clone: Its target is unknown.

The J gene is TRBJ2-3, the V gene TRBV24-1; the D gene could be TRBD1 or TRBD2 (5 bases each). The starting material was peripheral blood, obtained 28 days after the second AZD1222 dose. The sequence derives from an adult who received the AZD1222 COVID-19 vaccine. CDR3 loop: CATSDTRDGITDTQYF. CDR3 sequence (DNA): TGTGCCACCAGTGATACCAGGGACGGAATCACAGATACGCAGTATTTT.